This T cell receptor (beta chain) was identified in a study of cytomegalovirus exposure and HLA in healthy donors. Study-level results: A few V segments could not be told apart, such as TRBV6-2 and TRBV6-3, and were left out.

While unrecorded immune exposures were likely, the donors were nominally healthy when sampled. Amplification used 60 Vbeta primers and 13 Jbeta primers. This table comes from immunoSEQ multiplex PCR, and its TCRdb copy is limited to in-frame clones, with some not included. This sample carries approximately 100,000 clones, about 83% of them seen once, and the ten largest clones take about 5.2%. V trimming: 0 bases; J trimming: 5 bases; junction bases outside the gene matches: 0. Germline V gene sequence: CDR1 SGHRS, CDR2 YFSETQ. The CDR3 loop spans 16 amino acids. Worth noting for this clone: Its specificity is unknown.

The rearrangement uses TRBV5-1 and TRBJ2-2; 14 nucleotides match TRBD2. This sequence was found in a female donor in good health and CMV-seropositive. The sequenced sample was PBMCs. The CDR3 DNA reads TGCGCCAGCAGCTTGGGGACTAGCGGGAGGACCGGGGAGCTGTTTTTT. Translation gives CASSLGTSGRTGELFF.